This T cell receptor beta chain was sequenced for a study of shared clonotypes between healthy human individuals. Genomic DNA from unsorted samples was obtained from 80 million to 100 million PBMCs (per sample). The CDR3 is made up of 15 amino acids. CDR1 is LGHNA, CDR2 YSLEER, per germline. The V and J ends lost 3 bases and 0 bases respectively, with 6 bases between them. Each subset's genomic DNA was shared equally among a number of immunoSEQ plates. Assay: immunoSEQ multiplex PCR; the TCRdb copy retains only in-frame clones and omits some. This table has 450,000 or so clones, roughly three quarters appearing once. This clone appeared once.

The chain has TRBV4-3 and TRBJ2-6; D unresolved. The specimen was PBMCs. This TCR was sampled from a woman in her 40s in good health. Some clones in this sample may be carry-over from other donors' samples. CDR3 nucleotides: TGCGCCAGCAGCCATACCGGCTCTGGGGCCAACGTCCTGACTTTC. Residues: CASSHTGSGANVLTF.